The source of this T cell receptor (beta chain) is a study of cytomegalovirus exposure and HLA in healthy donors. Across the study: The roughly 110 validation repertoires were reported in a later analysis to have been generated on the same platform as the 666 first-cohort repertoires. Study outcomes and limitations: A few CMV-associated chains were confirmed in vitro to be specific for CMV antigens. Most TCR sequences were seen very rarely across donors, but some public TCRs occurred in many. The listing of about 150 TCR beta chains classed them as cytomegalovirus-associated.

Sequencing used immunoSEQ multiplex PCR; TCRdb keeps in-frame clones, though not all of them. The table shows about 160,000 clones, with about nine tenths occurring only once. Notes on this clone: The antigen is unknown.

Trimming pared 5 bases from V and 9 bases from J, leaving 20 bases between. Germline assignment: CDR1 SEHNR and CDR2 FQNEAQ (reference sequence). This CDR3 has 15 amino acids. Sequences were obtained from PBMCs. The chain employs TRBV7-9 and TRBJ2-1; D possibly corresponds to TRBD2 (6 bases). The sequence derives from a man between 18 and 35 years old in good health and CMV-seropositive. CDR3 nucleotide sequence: TGTGCCAGCAGCCCAAAACAGACTAGTTCCAGTGAGCAGTTCTTC. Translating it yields CASSPKQTSSSEQFF.